The clone carrying this T cell receptor (beta chain) was counted ten times or more. The sample is drawn from a study of T-cell reconstitution after alpha-beta-depleted transplantation in children. Preparation of the TCRbeta library involved a method that used unique molecular identifiers. Each CDR3 protein gets one entry after TCRdb re-called the PCR reads with MiXCR. The table records hundreds of thousands of distinct CDR3 sequences, under 15% of them present only once. The V gene's germline CDR1 is SGHRS and CDR2 YFSETQ. V lost 3 bases to trimming and J lost 7 bases, with 17 bases between them. The CDR3 has 15 residues.

The origin of this receptor is a girl aged 2 to 9 with congenital amegakaryocytic thrombocytopenia, due to receive a stem cell transplant. This material consisted of PBMCs, taken before TCRalphabeta/CD19-depleted stem cell transplant. This chain uses TRBV5-1 with TRBJ2-1, with D perhaps TRBD1 (5 bases). CDR3 region: CASSWEGHPRNEQFF. CDR3 in DNA: TGCGCCAGCAGCTGGGAAGGACACCCACGGAATGAGCAGTTCTTC.